This T cell receptor (beta chain) was recorded in a study of T cell repertoires in cytomegalovirus infection. General study results and limits: Clonotypes of TCR beta that were HLA-C-restricted and CMV-specific dominated the ex vivo response.

The V end was cut by 2 bases, the J end by 6 bases, with 16 bases between. The CDR3 contains 15 residues. Per the germline V gene, CDR1 is ENHRY and CDR2 is SYGVKD. Comment on this clonotype: As yet, its antigen is unknown.

MiXCR, run by TCRdb on the reads, gives a single entry per CDR3 protein. The repertoire holds more than 250,000 distinct CDR3 sequences, with 20% to 30% as singletons. This receptor was identified in a human donor in good health (CMV status not recorded). Some clones in this sample may be carry-over from other donors' samples. The chain has TRBV10-3 and TRBJ1-1; TRBD1 might be the D (6 bases). Sequenced material: cultured PBMCs, taken from culture after CMV antigen stimulation. CDR3 sequence reads: CAISEMDSRGAEAFF. In nucleotides, the CDR3 is TGTGCCATCAGTGAGATGGACAGCCGGGGGGCTGAAGCTTTCTTT.